This T cell receptor (beta chain) is from a study of CD8+CD57+ T cells in acquired aplastic anemia. Study information: Average DNA yield from sorted CD4+ and CD8+ cells was roughly 3 ug. Among healthy donors, CD4+ cells averaged roughly 9.9 million reads.

The germline CDR1 and CDR2 sequences are ENHRY and SYGVKD. The V gene lost 4 bases and the J gene lost 2 bases, with 9 bases spanning the gap. The CDR3 runs 13 residues. As regards this clonotype: The target antigen is unknown.

General study findings and limits: The number of CD8+ CDR3 sequences shared by patients and controls was under 35.

Genomic DNA constituted the template upon which TCR beta VDJ and CDR3 profiling was performed. Each CDR3 protein gets one entry after TCRdb re-called the reads with MiXCR. The sample lists 200,000 to 250,000 distinct CDR3 sequences, 34% seen once, with 0.95% to 1.3% in the top ten. This sequence was found in a human donor in good health, serving as a control. The chain joins TRBV10-3 to TRBJ2-7; D ambiguous. The specimen sequenced was sorted CD4+, CD8+, or CD8+CD57+ T cells (not recorded which) from PBMCs. Written as DNA, the CDR3 is TGTGCCATCAGTGTGACAAGGACCTACGAGCAGTACTTC. Translating gives CAISVTRTYEQYF.